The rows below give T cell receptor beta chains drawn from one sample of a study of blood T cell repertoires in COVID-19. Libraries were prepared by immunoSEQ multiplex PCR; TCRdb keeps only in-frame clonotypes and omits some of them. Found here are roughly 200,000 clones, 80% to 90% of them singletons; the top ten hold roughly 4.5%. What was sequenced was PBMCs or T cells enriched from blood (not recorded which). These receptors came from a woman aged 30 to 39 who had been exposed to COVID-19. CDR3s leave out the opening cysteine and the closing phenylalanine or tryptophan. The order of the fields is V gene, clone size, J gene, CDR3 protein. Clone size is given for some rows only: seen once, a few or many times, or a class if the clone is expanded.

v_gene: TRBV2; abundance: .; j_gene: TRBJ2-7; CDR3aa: ASTQTEGWTSAIYEQY
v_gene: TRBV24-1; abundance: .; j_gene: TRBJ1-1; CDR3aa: ATSDARTGNTEAF
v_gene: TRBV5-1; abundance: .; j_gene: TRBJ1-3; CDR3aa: ASSLVPGNGNTIY
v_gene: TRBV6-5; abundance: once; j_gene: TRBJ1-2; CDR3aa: AALTQSNYGYT
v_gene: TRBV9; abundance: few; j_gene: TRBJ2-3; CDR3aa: ASSVEVRGGEDTQY
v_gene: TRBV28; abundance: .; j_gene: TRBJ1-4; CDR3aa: ASSSGGGDEKLF
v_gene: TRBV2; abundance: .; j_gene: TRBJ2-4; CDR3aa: ASSDGGGGLNIQY
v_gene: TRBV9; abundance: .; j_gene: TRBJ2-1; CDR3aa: ASSVATGWDEQF
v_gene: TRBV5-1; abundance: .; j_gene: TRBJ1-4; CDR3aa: ASSPGQGREKLF
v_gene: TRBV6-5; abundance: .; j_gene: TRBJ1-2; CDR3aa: ASSYSSDSYGYT
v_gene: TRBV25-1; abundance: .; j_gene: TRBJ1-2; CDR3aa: ASSDLTGGADGYT
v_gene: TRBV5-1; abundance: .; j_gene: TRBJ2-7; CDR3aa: ASSFRQGALVEQY
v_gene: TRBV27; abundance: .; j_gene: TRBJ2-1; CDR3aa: ASRTFRGLFGNEQF
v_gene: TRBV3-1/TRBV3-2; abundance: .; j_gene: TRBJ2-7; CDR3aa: ASSHHSGHRLGEQY
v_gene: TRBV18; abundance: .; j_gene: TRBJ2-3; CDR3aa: ASSSIGTGLDTQY
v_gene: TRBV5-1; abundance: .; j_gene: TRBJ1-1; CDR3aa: ASSLEGQVNTEAF
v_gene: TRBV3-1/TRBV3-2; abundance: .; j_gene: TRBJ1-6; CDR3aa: ASSLSPGLHNSPLH
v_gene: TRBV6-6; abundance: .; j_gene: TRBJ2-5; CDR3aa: ASSYVGGQETQY
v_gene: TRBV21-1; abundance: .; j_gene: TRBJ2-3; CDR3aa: ARGSPRGASDTQY
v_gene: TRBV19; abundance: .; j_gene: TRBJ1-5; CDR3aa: ASTLQSNQPQH
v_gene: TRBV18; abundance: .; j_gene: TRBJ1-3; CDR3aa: ASSLLQGATSGNTIY
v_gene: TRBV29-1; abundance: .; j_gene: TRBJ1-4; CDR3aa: SVDGGTGTSEKLF
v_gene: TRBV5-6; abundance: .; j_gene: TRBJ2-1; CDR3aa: ASSPDRTGASEQF
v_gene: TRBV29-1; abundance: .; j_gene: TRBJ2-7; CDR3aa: SVAGEWGTPSSYEQY
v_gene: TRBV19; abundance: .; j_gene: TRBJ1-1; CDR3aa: ASSDRGRLWTEAF
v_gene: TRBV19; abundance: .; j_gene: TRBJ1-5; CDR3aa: ASSIFLSQGASFGQPQH
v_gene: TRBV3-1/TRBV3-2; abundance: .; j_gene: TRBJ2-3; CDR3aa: ASSLFGGTSGGALSDTQY
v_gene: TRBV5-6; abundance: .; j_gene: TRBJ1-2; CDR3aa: ASSLQFLGQSFSEGYT
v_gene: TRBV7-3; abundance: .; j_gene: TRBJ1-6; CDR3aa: ASSLIENSPLH
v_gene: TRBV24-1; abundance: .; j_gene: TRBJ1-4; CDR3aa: ATSDAGRDEKLF
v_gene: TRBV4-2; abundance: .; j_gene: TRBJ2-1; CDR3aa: ASSQEGARSNEQF
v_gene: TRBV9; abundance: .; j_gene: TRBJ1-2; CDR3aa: ASSVTAANGYGYT
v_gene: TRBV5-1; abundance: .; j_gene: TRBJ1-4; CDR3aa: ASSPQGSSAGRTNEKLF
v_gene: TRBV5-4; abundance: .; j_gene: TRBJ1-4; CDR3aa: ASSQGQAKPATNEKLF
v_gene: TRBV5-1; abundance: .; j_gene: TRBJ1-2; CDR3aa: ASSWGTGDYGYT
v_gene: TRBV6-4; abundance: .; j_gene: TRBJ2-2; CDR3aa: ASSDGTSGNTGELF
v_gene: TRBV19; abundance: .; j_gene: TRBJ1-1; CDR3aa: ASSPYRGESVNTEAF
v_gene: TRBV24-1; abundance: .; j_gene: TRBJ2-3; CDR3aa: ATSDPGQGDTQY
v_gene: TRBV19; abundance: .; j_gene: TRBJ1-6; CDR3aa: ASRATGGVDSPLH
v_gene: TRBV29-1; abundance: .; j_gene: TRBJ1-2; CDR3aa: SVYGQGGYT
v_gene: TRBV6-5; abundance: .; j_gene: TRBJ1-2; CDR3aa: ASSLEGGFYGYT
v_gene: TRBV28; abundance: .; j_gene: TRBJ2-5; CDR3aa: ASLTPGGSQETQY
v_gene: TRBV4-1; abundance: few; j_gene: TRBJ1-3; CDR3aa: ASSQDPGVKNTIY
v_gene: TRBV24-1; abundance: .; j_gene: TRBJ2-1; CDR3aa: ATSDYRGSYNEQF
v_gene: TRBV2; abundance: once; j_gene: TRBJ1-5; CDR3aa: ASSENPAGGNQPQH
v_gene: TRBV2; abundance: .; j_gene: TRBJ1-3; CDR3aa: ASSEQGPSGNTIY
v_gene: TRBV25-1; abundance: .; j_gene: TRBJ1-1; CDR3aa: ASSAGSTTEAF
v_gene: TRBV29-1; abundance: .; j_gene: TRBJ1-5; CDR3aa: SVAGEGQPQH
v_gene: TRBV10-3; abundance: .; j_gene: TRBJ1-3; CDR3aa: AISGIGQGDDTIY
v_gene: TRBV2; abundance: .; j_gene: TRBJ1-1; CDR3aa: ASSELEQGLNTEAF
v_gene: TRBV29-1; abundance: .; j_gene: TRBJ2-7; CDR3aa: SVRRGNMDEQY
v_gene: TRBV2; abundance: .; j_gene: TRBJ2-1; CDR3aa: ASGGITPSYGEQF
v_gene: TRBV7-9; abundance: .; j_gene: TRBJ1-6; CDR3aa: ASSSVTGKSNSPLH
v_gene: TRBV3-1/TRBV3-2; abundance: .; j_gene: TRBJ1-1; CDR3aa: ASSYTGVTTAF
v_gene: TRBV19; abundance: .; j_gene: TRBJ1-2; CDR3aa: ASGGLTNYGYT